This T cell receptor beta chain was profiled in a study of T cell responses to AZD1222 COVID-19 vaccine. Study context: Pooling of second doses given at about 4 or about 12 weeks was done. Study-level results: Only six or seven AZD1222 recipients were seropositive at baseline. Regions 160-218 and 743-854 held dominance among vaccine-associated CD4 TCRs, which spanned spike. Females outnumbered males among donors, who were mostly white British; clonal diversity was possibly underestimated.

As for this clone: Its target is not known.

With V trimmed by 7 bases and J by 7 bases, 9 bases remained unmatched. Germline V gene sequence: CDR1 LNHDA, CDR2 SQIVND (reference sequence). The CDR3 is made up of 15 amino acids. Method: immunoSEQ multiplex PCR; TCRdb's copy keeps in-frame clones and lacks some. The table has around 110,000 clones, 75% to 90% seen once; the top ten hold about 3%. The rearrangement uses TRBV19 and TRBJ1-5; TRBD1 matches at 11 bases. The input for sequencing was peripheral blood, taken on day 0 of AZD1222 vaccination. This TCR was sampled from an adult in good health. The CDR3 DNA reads TGTGCCAGTACTACCCCGGGACAGGGGGGCCAGCCCCAGCATTTT. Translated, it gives CASTTPGQGGQPQHF.